These 26 T cell receptor beta chains came from one sample sequenced in a study of blood T cell repertoires in COVID-19. Method: immunoSEQ multiplex PCR; TCRdb's copy keeps in-frame clones and lacks some. Of a few hundred thousand clones listed, around four fifths are singletons. The sample comprised peripheral blood. Source of these receptors: a man in his 60s who had recovered from COVID-19.

The CDR3 spells CASSSPGTGATNEKLFF. CDR3 DNA: TGTGCCAGCAGTTCCCCCGGGACAGGGGCAACTAATGAAAAACTGTTTTTT. The chain links TRBV28 to TRBJ1-4; 10 nucleotides line up with TRBD1. Germline V gene lookup returns CDR1 MDHEN and CDR2 SYDVKM. The V and J ends lost 4 bases and 0 bases, in that order; junction bases with no gene match: 5. CDR3 length: 17 amino acids.

V usage is TRBV2 and J usage is TRBJ1-2; D might be TRBD1 (6 bases). CDR1 is SNHLY and CDR2 is FYNNEI in the germline V gene. This CDR3 contains 14 residues. V was clipped by 4 bases and J by 2 bases, with 11 bases between them. CDR3 nucleotide sequence: TGTGCCAGCAGTGTAAGGGGGACCAACTATGGCTACACCTTC. Its protein product is CASSVRGTNYGYTF.

The CDR3 coding sequence is TGTGCCAGCAGCCAGGTGGGGGGAAGAGAAAAACTGTTTTTT. Its protein product is CASSQVGGREKLFF. The chain joins TRBV3-1 (or the pseudogene TRBV3-2) to TRBJ1-4, with a tentative D call TRBD1 (5 bases). The CDR3 sequence is 14 residues long. CDR1 LGHDT and CDR2 YNNKEL come from the germline V gene (reference sequence). The V end was cut by 3 bases, the J end by 8 bases, with 13 bases between.

The chain is built from TRBV5-8 and TRBJ1-4; perhaps TRBD1 as D (5 bases). There are 15 residues in the CDR3. Trimming pared 5 bases from V and 0 bases from J, leaving 11 bases between. Looked up from germline, CDR1 is SGHTS and CDR2 is YDEGEE. The CDR3 here is CASSQTGATNEKLFF. Here the CDR3 DNA reads TGTGCCAGCAGTCAAACAGGTGCAACTAATGAAAAACTGTTTTTT.

This chain joins TRBV4-2 and TRBJ2-7; TRBD2 is a possible D gene (5 bases). The CDR3 extends over 18 amino acids. Trimming pared 2 bases from V and 2 bases from J, leaving 22 bases between. Germline values: CDR1 LGHNA, CDR2 YNFKEQ. In DNA, the CDR3 is TGTGCCAGCAGCCAACCCTGGGCCGGGGAGCGAAGAACCTACGAGCAGTACTTC. It yields the protein CASSQPWAGERRTYEQYF.

The V call is TRBV28, the J call TRBJ2-1, with 7 nucleotides matching TRBD1. This CDR3 has 14 amino acids. J lost 3 bases, V lost 6 bases, and 5 bases had no gene match. CDR1 and CDR2 from the germline V gene are MDHEN and SYDVKM. This CDR3 reads CASRERQGYNEQFF. The CDR3 DNA reads TGTGCCAGCAGGGAACGACAGGGCTACAATGAGCAGTTCTTC.

The sample holds a few counts of this clone. The chain combines TRBV4-1 with TRBJ1-1; TRBD1 matches 8 bases. V was clipped by 1 base and J by 10 bases; unmatched bases: 8. Germline V gives CDR1 MGHRA, CDR2 YSYEKL. The CDR3 is 14 amino acids. CDR3 nucleotides: TGCGCCAGCAGCCAAGCCCCGGACAGGGTTTTAGCTTTCTTT. It encodes CASSQAPDRVLAFF.

The gene calls are TRBV18 and TRBJ1-1, with 10 bases lining up with TRBD1. Germline loops: CDR1 KGHSH, CDR2 LQKENI. V lost 3 bases to trimming and J lost 0 bases; unmatched junction nucleotides: 1. CDR3 length: 15 amino acids. CDR3 sequence (DNA): TGTGCCAGCTCACCTGGGACAGGGGTGAACACTGAAGCTTTCTTT. Amino acid sequence: CASSPGTGVNTEAFF. The full variable domain, rest sourced from reference TRBV18 and TRBJ1-1, is NAGVMQNPRHLVRRRGQEARLRCSPMKGHSHVYWYRQLPEEGLKFMVYLQKENIIDESGMPKERFSAEFPKEGPSILRIQQVVRGDSAAYFCASSPGTGVNTEAFFGQGTRLTVV.

V and J are TRBV20-1 and TRBJ1-3; no definite D call. The V gene lost 3 bases and the J gene lost 0 bases, with 6 bases spanning the gap. Germline V gene data show CDR1 as DFQATT and CDR2 as SNEGSKA (reference sequence). The CDR3 consists of 13 residues. The CDR3 region is CSASTGSGNTIYF. As DNA, the CDR3 is TGCAGTGCTAGTACCGGCTCTGGAAACACCATATATTTT.

The V and J genes are TRBV27 and TRBJ2-6, with 10 bases aligning to TRBD1. Germline CDR1 MNHEY, CDR2 SMNVEV (reference sequence). The CDR3 is made up of 19 amino acids. V was clipped by 4 bases and J by 0 bases; unmatched bases: 9. CDR3 sequence reads: CASSSDRGRGFSGANVLTF. The CDR3 DNA sequence: TGTGCCAGCAGTTCAGACAGGGGGCGCGGGTTCTCTGGGGCCAACGTCCTGACTTTC.

This rearrangement joins TRBV30 to TRBJ2-5, with a tentative D call TRBD1 (5 bases). The CDR3 extends over 13 amino acids. The germline V and J ends were trimmed by 3 bases and 2 bases, with 10 bases remaining between them. The germline V gene encodes CDR1 GTSNPN and CDR2 SVGIG (reference sequence). CDR3 in amino acids: CAWRRQGQETQYF. The CDR3 DNA is TGTGCCTGGAGACGCCAGGGACAAGAGACCCAGTACTTC.

The J gene is TRBJ2-5, the V gene TRBV15, with D tentatively TRBD2 (6 bases). The CDR3 extends over 14 amino acids. Germline values: CDR1 LNHNV, CDR2 YYDKDF (reference sequence). The germline V and J ends were trimmed by 2 bases and 10 bases, with 17 bases remaining between them. The CDR3 DNA reads as TGTGCCACCAGCAGACCGACGACTAGTTGGGACCAGTACTTC. As protein: CATSRPTTSWDQYF.

This clone has just one count. The chain links TRBV28 to TRBJ2-7; a weak D match, TRBD1 (5 bases). Looked up from germline, CDR1 is MDHEN and CDR2 is SYDVKM. Trimming pared 4 bases from V and 3 bases from J, leaving 7 bases between. The CDR3 covers 12 residues. As DNA, the CDR3 is TGTGCCAGCAGTTCAGGGTACTACGAGCAGTACTTC. It yields the protein CASSSGYYEQYF.

The CDR3 region has the DNA TGTGCCAGCTCACCGAAGGAGGTGGCGGGAAATTCACCCCTCCACTTT. It codes for CASSPKEVAGNSPLHF. V gene TRBV18 combines with J gene TRBJ1-6, with D unclear. This CDR3 region has 16 residues. CDR1 and CDR2 from the germline V gene are KGHSH and LQKENI. V dropped 3 bases and J dropped 7 bases, with 16 bases sitting between them.

The chain recombines TRBV5-5 with TRBJ2-3, with TRBD1 as a possible D gene (6 bases). The length of the CDR3 is 14 residues. Germline-derived CDR1 and CDR2 are SGHKS and YYEKEE (reference sequence). V shed 5 bases and J shed 3 bases, with 13 bases lying between them. CDR3 nucleotides: TGTGCCAGCAGTCCCGGGACATTTACAGATACGCAGTATTTT. Protein product: CASSPGTFTDTQYF.

This chain uses TRBV28 with TRBJ1-4; 7 bases fit TRBD1. The CDR3 runs 14 residues. Losses at the gene ends were 6 bases for V and 4 bases for J; bases not matched to a gene: 5. Germline V gives CDR1 MDHEN, CDR2 SYDVKM. The CDR3 protein is CASSEGTVNEKLFF. The CDR3 DNA reads as TGTGCCAGCAGCGAAGGGACAGTTAATGAAAAACTGTTTTTT.

This chain uses TRBV4-1 with TRBJ2-3; 7 positions match TRBD2. V shed 1 base, J shed 2 bases, and the junction held 9 bases outside the gene matches. This CDR3 has 17 amino acids. Germline V CDR1 and CDR2: MGHRA, YSYEKL. CDR3 sequence reads: CASSQAPLADFTDTQYF. The DNA of the CDR3 is TGCGCCAGCAGCCAAGCCCCGCTAGCGGATTTCACAGATACGCAGTATTTT.

The rearrangement joins TRBV6-1 to TRBJ2-5; 8 nucleotides agree with TRBD1. This CDR3 spans 16 amino acids. The germline CDR1 and CDR2 sequences are MNHNS and SASEGT. With 2 bases clipped from V and 5 bases from J, the junction kept 10 bases outside the gene matches. The CDR3, as DNA: TGTGCCAGCAGTGAATGGTTGTCAGGGGGCAGGGAGACCCAGTACTTC. As protein: CASSEWLSGGRETQYF.

J is TRBJ2-1 and V is TRBV29-1; D is undetermined. This CDR3 is 12 amino acids long. Germline CDR1 and CDR2: SQVTM and ANQGSEA. V was clipped by 6 bases and J by 6 bases, with 12 bases between them. The CDR3 spells CSVLKNFNEQFF. In nucleotides, the CDR3 is TGCAGCGTATTAAAAAATTTCAATGAGCAGTTCTTC.

The chain recombines TRBV4-1 with TRBJ2-1, with TRBD2 identical over 9 bases. J lost 12 bases, V lost 1 base, and 13 bases had no gene match. Germline lookup yields CDR1 MGHRA and CDR2 YSYEKL. The CDR3 runs 16 residues. In DNA, the CDR3 is TGCGCCAGCAGCCAAGTATCACTAGCGGGCCAAATGGGGCAGTTCTTC. It encodes CASSQVSLAGQMGQFF.

The J gene is TRBJ2-2, the V gene TRBV9; D is uncertain. CDR1 is SGDLS, CDR2 YYNGEE, per germline. This CDR3 contains 16 residues. Trimming shortened V by 1 base and J by 4 bases, and 14 bases separated the two germline ends. The CDR3 DNA sequence: TGTGCCAGCAGCGTATATGCCGGGTTGGTCACCGGGGAGCTGTTTTTT. It yields the protein CASSVYAGLVTGELFF.

J is TRBJ2-7 and V is TRBV5-6; TRBD1 is a possible D gene (5 bases). The CDR3 is 15 residues long. Germline values: CDR1 SGHDT, CDR2 YYEEEE. Trimming left V 2 bases short and J 0 bases short, with 12 bases between. The CDR3 loop reads CASSFRGVGSYEQYF. The CDR3 bases are TGTGCCAGCAGCTTTAGGGGCGTTGGCTCCTACGAGCAGTACTTC.

This clone has more than one count but fewer than ten. The chain couples TRBV30 to TRBJ2-3; D is undetermined. Trimming stripped 0 bases from V and 6 bases from J, with 4 bases between. In germline, CDR1 is GTSNPN, CDR2 SVGIG (reference sequence). This CDR3 has 11 residues. CDR3 region: CAWSVLDTQYF. The DNA for the CDR3 is TGTGCCTGGAGTGTACTGGATACGCAGTATTTT.

This clone has more than one count but fewer than ten. This rearrangement joins TRBV30 to TRBJ1-6; TRBD1 aligns across 7 bases. CDR1 is GTSNPN and CDR2 is SVGIG in the germline V gene (reference sequence). The CDR3 covers 15 residues. Losses at the gene ends were 3 bases for V and 7 bases for J; bases not matched to a gene: 9. CDR3 loop: CAWRALAGGNSPLHF. CDR3 sequence (DNA): TGTGCCTGGAGAGCCCTGGCAGGGGGAAATTCACCCCTCCACTTT.

This rearrangement joins TRBV2 to TRBJ2-3; TRBD2 aligns across 11 bases. The V segment lost 1 base and the J segment 7 bases; nucleotides outside the gene matches: 4. The germline V gene has CDR1 SNHLY and CDR2 FYNNEI. The CDR3 runs to 15 residues. The chain's CDR3 is CASSEGLAGGHTQYF. CDR3 bases: TGTGCCAGCAGTGAAGGTCTAGCGGGAGGACATACGCAGTATTTT. The whole variable domain, remainder taken from reference TRBV2 and TRBJ2-3, is EPEVTQTPSHQVTQMGQEVILRCVPISNHLYFYWYRQILGQKVEFLVSFYNNEISEKSEIFDDQFSVERPDGSNFTLKIRSTKLEDSAMYFCASSEGLAGGHTQYFGPGTRLTVL.

The J gene is TRBJ2-1, the V gene TRBV27; D is possibly TRBD1 (5 bases). The CDR3 consists of 13 residues. Germline CDR1 reads MNHEY; CDR2 reads SMNVEV (reference sequence). V lost 0 bases and J lost 9, with 9 bases in between. In nucleotides, the CDR3 is TGTGCCAGCAGTTTATCCCGTAGGGGTGAGCAGTTCTTC. Translating gives CASSLSRRGEQFF.